This T cell receptor beta chain was sequenced for a study of blood T cell repertoires in COVID-19. Study summary: In each case, the material was cDNA or gDNA derived from T cells, B-cell-depleted T cells, or PBMCs.

V lost 6 bases and J lost 4, with 12 bases in between. The CDR3 contains 14 residues. Germline CDR1 and CDR2: SNHLY and FYNNEI. The protocol was immunoSEQ multiplex PCR, while the TCRdb copy is restricted to in-frame clones and leaves out a portion. The sample has approximately 300,000 clones, almost 90% seen once; the top ten hold about 10%. The sequenced sample was peripheral blood. This TCR derives from a woman aged 25 to 39 with COVID-19, enrolled during active disease. The chain links TRBV2 to TRBJ2-2; D is unclear. Here the CDR3 reads CASSVSLSTGELFF. CDR3 nucleotide sequence: TGTGCCAGCAGCGTTAGCTTGAGCACCGGGGAGCTGTTTTTT. The whole variable domain, filled in from reference TRBV2 and TRBJ2-2, reads EPEVTQTPSHQVTQMGQEVILRCVPISNHLYFYWYRQILGQKVEFLVSFYNNEISEKSEIFDDQFSVERPDGSNFTLKIRSTKLEDSAMYFCASSVSLSTGELFFGEGSRLTVL.